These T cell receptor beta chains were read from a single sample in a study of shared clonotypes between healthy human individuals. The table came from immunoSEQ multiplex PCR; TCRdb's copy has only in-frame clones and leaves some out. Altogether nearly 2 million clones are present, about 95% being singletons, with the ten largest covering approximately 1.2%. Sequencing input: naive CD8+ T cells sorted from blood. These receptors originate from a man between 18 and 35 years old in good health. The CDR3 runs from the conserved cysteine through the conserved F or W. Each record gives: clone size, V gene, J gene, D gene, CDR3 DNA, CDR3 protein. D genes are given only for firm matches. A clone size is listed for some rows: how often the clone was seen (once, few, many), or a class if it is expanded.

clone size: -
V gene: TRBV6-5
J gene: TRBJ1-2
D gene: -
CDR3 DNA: TGTGCCAGCAGTTACTCACAGGGCGACTATGGCTACACCTTC
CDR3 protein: CASSYSQGDYGYTF

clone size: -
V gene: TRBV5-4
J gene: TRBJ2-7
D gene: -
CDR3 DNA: TGTGCCAGCAGCCAAGCTTACTCCGAGGGTTCCTACGAGCAGTACTTC
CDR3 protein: CASSQAYSEGSYEQYF

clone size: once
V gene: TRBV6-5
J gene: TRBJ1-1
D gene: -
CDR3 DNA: TGTGCCAGCAGTTACTCCCTGGGATTGAACACTGAAGCTTTCTTT
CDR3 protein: CASSYSLGLNTEAFF

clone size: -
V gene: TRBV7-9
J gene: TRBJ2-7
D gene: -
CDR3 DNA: TGTGCCAGCAGCCCGGGAGTGGAGCAGTACTTC
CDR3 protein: CASSPGVEQYF

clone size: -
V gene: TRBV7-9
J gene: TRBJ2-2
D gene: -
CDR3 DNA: TGTGCCAGCAGTACAACCCGGGACACCGACACCGGGGAGCTGTTTTTT
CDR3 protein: CASSTTRDTDTGELFF

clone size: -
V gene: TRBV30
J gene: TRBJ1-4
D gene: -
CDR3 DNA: TGTGCCTGGAGCATAGTTGGTGAAAAACTGTTTTTT
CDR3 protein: CAWSIVGEKLFF

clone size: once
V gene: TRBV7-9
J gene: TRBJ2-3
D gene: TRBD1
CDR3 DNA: TGTGCCAGCAGCCCACAGGGGGGAGTCACAGATACGCAGTATTTT
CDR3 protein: CASSPQGGVTDTQYF

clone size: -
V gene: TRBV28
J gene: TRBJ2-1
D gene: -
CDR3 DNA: TGTGCCAGCAGTTTACATAAAAACAATGAGCAGTTCTTC
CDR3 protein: CASSLHKNNEQFF

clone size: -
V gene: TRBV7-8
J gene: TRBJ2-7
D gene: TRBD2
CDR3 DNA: TGTGCCAGCAGCCGAATAGAGTCGGGAGGTGACTTC
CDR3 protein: CASSRIESGGDF

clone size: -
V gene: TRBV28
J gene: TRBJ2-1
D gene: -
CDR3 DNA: TGTGCCAGCACCAAATCCTACGATGAGCAGTTCTTC
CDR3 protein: CASTKSYDEQFF

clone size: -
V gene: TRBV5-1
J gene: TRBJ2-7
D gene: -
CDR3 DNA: TGCGCCAGCAGCCTGGGGGACGGTGCCTACGAGCAGTACTTC
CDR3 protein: CASSLGDGAYEQYF

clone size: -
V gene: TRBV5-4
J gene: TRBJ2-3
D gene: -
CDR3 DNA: TGTGCCAGCAGCTTAAGGGGGGGGGCAGATACGCAGTATTTT
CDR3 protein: CASSLRGGADTQYF

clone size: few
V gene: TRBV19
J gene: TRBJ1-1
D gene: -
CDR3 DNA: TGTGCCAGTATCGGCCCGAGCACTGAAGCTTTCTTT
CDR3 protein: CASIGPSTEAFF

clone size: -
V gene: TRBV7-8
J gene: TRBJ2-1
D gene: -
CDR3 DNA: TGTGCCAGCAGCTTAGCCGGCGAGGGGACGGACAATGAGCAGTTCTTC
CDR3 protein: CASSLAGEGTDNEQFF

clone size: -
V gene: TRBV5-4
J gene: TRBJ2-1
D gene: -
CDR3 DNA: TGTGCCAGCAGCCAGGCCTCCTACAATGAGCAGTTCTTC
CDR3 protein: CASSQASYNEQFF

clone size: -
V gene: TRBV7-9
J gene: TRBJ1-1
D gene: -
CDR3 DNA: TGTGCCAGCAGCCCACTTGGGAAGAACACTGAAGCTTTCTTT
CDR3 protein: CASSPLGKNTEAFF

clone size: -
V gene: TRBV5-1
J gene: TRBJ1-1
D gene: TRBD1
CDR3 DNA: TGCGCCAGCAGCTTATGGGACAGGGGAGACACTGAAGCTTTCTTT
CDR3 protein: CASSLWDRGDTEAFF

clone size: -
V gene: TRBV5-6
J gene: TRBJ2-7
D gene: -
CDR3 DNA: TGTGCCAGCAGCTCAACAGGGGACTGGACTTCTGGGGAGCAGTACTTC
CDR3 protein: CASSSTGDWTSGEQYF

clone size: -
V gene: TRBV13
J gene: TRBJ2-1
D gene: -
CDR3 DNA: TGTGCCAGCAGCTTAGGATACAGTCTCTATGAGCAGTTCTTC
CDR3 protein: CASSLGYSLYEQFF

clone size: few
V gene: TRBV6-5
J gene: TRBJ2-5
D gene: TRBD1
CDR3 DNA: TGTGCCAGCAGTTTCGGGACAGGGCAAGAGACCCAGTACTTC
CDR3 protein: CASSFGTGQETQYF

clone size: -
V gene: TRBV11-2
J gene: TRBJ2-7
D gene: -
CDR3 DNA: TGTGCCAGCAGCTTCGACGGTGCCCCGTCCTACGAGCAGTACTTC
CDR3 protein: CASSFDGAPSYEQYF

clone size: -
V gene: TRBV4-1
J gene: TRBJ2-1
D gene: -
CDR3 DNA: TGCGCCAGCAGCCAAAATCCACCAGGGATCAATGAGCAGTTCTTC
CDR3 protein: CASSQNPPGINEQFF

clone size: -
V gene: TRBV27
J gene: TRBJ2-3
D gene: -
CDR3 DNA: TGTGCCAGCAGTTTGATCGGGGCGAGCACAGATACGCAGTATTTT
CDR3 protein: CASSLIGASTDTQYF

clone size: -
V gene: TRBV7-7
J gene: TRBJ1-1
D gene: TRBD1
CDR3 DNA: TGTGCTAGCGGACATGGGACAGGGTGGACTGAAGCTTTCTTT
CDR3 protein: CASGHGTGWTEAFF